This TCR beta chain was captured by sequencing in a study of tumor-infiltrating lymphocytes in oesophageal squamous cell carcinoma. Per the germline V gene, CDR1 is MDHEN and CDR2 is SYDVKM. The CDR3 is made up of 15 amino acids. Each CDR3 protein is one row after TCRdb ran MiXCR on the PCR reads. The data show about 17,000 distinct CDR3 sequences, about 50% seen once. The chain couples TRBV28 to TRBJ2-6; 8 bases fit TRBD2. The tail of the sequence fits TRBJ2-7 better, so the J call may be wrong. The sequenced sample was normal esophageal tissue next to the tumor. This receptor was identified in a female donor with esophageal squamous cell carcinoma. DNA for the CDR3: TGTGCCAGCAGTTTACCAGCGGGGGATTACAATGAGCAGTACTTC. Its protein is CASSLPAGDYNEQYF.